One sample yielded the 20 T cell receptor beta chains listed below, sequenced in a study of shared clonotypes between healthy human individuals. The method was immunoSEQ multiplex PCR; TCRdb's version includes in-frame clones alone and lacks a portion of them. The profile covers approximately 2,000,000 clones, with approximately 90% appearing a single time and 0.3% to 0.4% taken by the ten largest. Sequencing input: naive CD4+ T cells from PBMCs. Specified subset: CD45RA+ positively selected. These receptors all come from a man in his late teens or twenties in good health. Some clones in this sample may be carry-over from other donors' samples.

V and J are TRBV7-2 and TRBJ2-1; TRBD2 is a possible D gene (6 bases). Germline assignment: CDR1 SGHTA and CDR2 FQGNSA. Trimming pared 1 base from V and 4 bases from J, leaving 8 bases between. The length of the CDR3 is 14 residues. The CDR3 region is CASSLDLAYNEQFF. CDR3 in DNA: TGTGCCAGCAGCTTAGACCTAGCGTACAATGAGCAGTTCTTC.

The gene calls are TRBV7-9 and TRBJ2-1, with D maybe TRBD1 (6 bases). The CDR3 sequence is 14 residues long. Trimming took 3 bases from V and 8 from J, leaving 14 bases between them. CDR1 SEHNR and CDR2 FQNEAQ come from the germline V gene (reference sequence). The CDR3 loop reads CASSFTQGNHEQFF. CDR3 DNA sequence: TGTGCCAGCAGCTTCACCCAGGGGAACCATGAGCAGTTCTTC.

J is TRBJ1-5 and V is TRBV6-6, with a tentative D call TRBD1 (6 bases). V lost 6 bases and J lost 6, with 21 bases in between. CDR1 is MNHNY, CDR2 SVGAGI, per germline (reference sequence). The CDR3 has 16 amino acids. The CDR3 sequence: CASSQTAGQGSQPQHF. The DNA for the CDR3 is TGTGCCAGCAGCCAGACGGCCGGCCAGGGGAGTCAGCCCCAGCATTTT.

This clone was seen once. The DNA of the CDR3 is TGTGCCACCAGAAATTGGGGGGGCGAGCAGTACTTC. As protein: CATRNWGGEQYF. This rearrangement joins TRBV28 to TRBJ2-7; the match to TRBD2 covers 7 bases. This CDR3 contains 12 residues. J gave up 6 bases and V 10 bases, and 9 bases lay outside the gene matches. CDR1 MDHEN and CDR2 SYDVKM come from the germline V gene.

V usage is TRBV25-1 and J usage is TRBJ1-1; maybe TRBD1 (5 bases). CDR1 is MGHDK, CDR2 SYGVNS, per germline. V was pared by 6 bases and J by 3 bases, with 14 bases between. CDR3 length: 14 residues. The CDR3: CASRGLQGHTEAFF. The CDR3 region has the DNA TGTGCCAGCAGAGGACTCCAGGGTCACACTGAAGCTTTCTTT.

CDR3 region: CASSLRAGGWTGELFF. The CDR3 DNA reads as TGTGCCAGCAGCCTTCGGGCAGGGGGCTGGACCGGGGAGCTGTTTTTT. The chain combines TRBV9 with TRBJ2-2, with 8 bases aligning to TRBD1. CDR3 length equals 16 residues. Germline loops: CDR1 SGDLS, CDR2 YYNGEE. Trimming removed 4 bases from V and 5 bases from J; junction bases left unmatched: 10.

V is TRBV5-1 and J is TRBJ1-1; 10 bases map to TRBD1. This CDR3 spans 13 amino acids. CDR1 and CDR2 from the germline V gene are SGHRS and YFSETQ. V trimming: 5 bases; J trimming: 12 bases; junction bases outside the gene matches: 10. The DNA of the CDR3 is TGCGCCAGCAGTATTGGGACAGGGGAAGTTACTTTCTTT. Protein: CASSIGTGEVTFF.

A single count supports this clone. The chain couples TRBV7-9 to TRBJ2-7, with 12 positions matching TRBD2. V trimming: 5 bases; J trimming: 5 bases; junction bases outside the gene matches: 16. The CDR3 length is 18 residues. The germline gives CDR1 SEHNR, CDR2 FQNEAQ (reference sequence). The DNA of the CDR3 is TGTGCCAGCAGCCTTGTACTAGCGGGAGGATTCCGACGCCACGAGCAGTACTTC. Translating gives CASSLVLAGGFRRHEQYF.

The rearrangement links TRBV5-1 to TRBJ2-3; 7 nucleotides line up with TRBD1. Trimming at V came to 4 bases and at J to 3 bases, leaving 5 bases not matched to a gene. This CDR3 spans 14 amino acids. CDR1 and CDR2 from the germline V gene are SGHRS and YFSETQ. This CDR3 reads CASSIGQETDTQYF. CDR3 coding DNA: TGCGCCAGCAGCATCGGACAGGAAACAGATACGCAGTATTTT.

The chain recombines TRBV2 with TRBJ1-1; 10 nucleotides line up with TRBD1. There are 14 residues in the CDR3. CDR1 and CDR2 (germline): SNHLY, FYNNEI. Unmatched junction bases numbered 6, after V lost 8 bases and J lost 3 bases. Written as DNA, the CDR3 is TGTGCCAGCCGACAGGGGGCAAGGGACACTGAAGCTTTCTTT. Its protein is CASRQGARDTEAFF.

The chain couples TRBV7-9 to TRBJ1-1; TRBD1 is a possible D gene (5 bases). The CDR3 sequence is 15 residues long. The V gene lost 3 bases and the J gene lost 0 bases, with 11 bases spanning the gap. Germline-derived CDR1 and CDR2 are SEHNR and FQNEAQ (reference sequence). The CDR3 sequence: CASSFEQTVNTEAFF. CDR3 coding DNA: TGTGCCAGCAGCTTCGAACAGACAGTGAACACTGAAGCTTTCTTT.

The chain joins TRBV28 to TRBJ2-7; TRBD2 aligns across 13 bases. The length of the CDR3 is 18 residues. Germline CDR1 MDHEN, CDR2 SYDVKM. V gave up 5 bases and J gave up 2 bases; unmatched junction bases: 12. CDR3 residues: CASSPGLAGVRPTYEQYF. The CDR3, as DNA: TGTGCCAGCAGTCCCGGACTAGCGGGAGTGCGACCCACCTACGAGCAGTACTTC.

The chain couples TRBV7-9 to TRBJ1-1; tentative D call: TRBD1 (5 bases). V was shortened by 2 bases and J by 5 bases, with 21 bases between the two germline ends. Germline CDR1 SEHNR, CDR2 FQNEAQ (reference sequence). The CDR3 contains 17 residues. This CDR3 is CASSLSRVDVFRTEAFF. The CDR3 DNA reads TGTGCCAGCAGCTTAAGCAGGGTGGATGTCTTCCGAACTGAAGCTTTCTTT.

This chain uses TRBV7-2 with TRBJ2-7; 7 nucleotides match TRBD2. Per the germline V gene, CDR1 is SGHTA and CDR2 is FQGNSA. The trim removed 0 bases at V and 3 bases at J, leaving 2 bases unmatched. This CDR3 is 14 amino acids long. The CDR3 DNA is TGTGCCAGCAGCTTAGCGGCTAGCGGCTACGAGCAGTACTTC. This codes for CASSLAASGYEQYF.

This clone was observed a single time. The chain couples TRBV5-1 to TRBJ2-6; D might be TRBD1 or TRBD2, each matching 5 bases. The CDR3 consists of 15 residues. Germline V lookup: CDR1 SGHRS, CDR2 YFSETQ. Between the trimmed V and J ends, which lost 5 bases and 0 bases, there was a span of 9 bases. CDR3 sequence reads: CASRERGSGANVLTF. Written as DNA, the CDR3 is TGCGCCAGCAGGGAGAGGGGCTCTGGGGCCAACGTCCTGACTTTC. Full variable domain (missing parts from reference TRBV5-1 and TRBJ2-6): KAGVTQTPRYLIKTRGQQVTLSCSPISGHRSVSWYQQTPGQGLQFLFEYFSETQRNKGNFPGRFSGRQFSNSRSEMNVSTLELGDSALYLCASRERGSGANVLTFGAGSRLTVL.

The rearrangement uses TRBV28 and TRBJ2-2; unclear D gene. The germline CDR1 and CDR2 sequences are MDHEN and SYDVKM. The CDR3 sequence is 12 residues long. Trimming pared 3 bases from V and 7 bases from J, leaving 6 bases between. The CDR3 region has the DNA TGTGCCAGCAGTTTTTTATACGGGGAGCTGTTTTTT. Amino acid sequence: CASSFLYGELFF.

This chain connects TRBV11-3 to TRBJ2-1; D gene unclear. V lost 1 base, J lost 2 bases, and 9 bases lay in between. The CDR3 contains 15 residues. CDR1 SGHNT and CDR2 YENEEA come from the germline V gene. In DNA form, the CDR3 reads TGTGCCAGCAGCTTAGGGCAGGCCACCTACAATGAGCAGTTCTTC. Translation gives CASSLGQATYNEQFF.

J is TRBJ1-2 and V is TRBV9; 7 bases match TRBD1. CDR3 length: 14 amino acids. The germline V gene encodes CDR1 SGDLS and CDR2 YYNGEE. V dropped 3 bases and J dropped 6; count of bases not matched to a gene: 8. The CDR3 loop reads CASSASGQSHGYTF. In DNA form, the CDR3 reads TGTGCCAGCAGCGCATCGGGACAGTCCCATGGCTACACCTTC.

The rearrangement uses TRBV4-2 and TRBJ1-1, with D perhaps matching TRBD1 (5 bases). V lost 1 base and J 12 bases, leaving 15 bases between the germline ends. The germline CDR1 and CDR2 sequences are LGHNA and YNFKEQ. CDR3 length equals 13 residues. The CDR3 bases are TGTGCCAGCAGCCAAGTCACCCAAGGGGTAACTTTCTTT. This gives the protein CASSQVTQGVTFF.

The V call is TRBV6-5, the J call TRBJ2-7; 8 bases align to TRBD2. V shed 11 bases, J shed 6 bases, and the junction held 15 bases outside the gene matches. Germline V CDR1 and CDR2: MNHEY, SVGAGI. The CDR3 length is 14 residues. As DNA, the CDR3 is TGTGCCGCAGGGTTAGCCGGACTAGCTCGCGAGCAGTACTTC. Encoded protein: CAAGLAGLAREQYF.